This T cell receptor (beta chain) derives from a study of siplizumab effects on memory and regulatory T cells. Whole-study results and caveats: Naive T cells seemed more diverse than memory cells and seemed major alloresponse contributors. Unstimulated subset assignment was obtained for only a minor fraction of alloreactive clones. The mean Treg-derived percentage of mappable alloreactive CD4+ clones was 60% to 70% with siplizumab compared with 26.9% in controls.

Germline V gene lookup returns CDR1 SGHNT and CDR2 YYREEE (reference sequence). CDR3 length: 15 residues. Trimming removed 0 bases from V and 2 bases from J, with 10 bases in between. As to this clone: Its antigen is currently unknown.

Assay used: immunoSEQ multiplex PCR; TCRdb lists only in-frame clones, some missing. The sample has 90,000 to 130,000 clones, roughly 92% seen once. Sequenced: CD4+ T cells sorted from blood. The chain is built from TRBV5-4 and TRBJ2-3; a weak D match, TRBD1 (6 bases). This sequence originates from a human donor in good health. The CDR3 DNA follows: TGTGCCAGCAGCTTGGGGGACACGAACACAGATACGCAGTATTTT. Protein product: CASSLGDTNTDTQYF.